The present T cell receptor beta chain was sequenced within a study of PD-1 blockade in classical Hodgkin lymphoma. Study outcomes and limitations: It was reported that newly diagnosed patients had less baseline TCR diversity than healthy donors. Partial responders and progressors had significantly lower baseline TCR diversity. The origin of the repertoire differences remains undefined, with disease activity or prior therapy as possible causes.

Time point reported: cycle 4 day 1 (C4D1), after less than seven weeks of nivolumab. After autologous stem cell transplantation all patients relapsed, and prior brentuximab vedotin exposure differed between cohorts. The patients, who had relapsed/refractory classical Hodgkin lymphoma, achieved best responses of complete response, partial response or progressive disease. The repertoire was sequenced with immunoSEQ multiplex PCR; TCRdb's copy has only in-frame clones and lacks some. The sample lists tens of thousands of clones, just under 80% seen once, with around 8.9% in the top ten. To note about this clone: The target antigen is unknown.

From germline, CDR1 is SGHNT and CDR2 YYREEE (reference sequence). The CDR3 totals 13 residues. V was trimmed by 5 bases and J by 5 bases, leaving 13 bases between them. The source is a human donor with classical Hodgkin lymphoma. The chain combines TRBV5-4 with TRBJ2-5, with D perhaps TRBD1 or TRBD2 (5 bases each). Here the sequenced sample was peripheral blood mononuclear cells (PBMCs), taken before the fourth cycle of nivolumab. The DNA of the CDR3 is TGTGCCAGCAGTTTCTCAGGGACGGAGACCCAGTACTTC. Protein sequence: CASSFSGTETQYF.